These 25 T cell receptor beta chains originate from one sample sequenced in a study of siplizumab effects on memory and regulatory T cells (dated by TCRdb to about 2019). Library generation was performed with the immunoSEQ multiplex PCR assay. Here the immuneACCESS table is served through TCRdb, limited to in-frame sequences with V and J called. Missing clones are a known gap in these copies; in checked studies unresolved V genes cover under half, and the rest lacks a known reason. This sample lists about 94,000 clones; nearly 95% were detected once. Roughly 0.29% of the sample goes to the ten largest clones. The sequenced sample consisted of non-Treg CD4+ T cells sorted from blood. What this sample's cell subset or site label stands for: FACS-sorted unstimulated CD4+ non-regulatory T cells. The receptors come from a human donor in good health.

This clone is a singleton in its sample. The gene calls are TRBV19 and TRBJ2-2; D possibly matches TRBD1 or TRBD2 (5 bases each). The CDR3 consists of 16 residues. Deletions cut 7 bases from V and 0 bases from J, with 15 bases between. Looked up from germline, CDR1 is LNHDA and CDR2 is SQIVND (reference sequence). The CDR3 sequence is CASTIGAGTNTGELFF. The CDR3 region has the DNA TGTGCCAGTACCATAGGGGCGGGCACGAACACCGGGGAGCTGTTTTTT. Drawing the rest from reference TRBV19 and TRBJ2-2, the complete variable domain is DGGITQSPKYLFRKEGQNVTLSCEQNLNHDAMYWYRQDPGQGLRLIYYSQIVNDFQKGDIAEGYSVSREKKESFPLTVTSAQKNPTAFYLCASTIGAGTNTGELFFGEGSRLTVL.

The rearrangement joins TRBV11-3 to TRBJ2-4; D possibly corresponds to TRBD1 (5 bases). CDR3 length: 15 amino acids. The germline V gene has CDR1 SGHNT and CDR2 YENEEA. V was pared by 3 bases and J by 2 bases, with 11 bases between. CDR3 sequence: CASSFKGLTKNIQYF. CDR3 in DNA: TGTGCCAGCAGCTTTAAGGGGCTAACCAAAAACATTCAGTACTTC. Supplemented by reference TRBV11-3 and TRBJ2-4, the full variable domain reads EAGVVQSPRYKIIEKKQPVAFWCNPISGHNTLYWYLQNLGQGPELLIRYENEEAVDDSQLPKDRFSAERLKGVDSTLKIQPAELGDSAVYLCASSFKGLTKNIQYFGAGTRLSVL.

The chain combines TRBV4-3 with TRBJ2-3; 11 nucleotides align to TRBD2. Germline V CDR1 and CDR2: LGHNA, YSLEER. J was trimmed by 4 bases and V by 6 bases; bases with no gene match: 3. The CDR3 extends over 14 amino acids. The CDR3 DNA follows: TGCGCCAGCAGTCGGACTAGCGGGTCAGATACGCAGTATTTT. The encoded protein is CASSRTSGSDTQYF.

The chain is built from TRBV10-3 and TRBJ2-1, with 11 bases fitting TRBD2. This CDR3 is built from 15 residues. Germline CDR1 is ENHRY and CDR2 is SYGVKD. Losses at the gene ends were 4 bases for V and 8 bases for J; bases not matched to a gene: 7. The CDR3 DNA is TGTGCCATCAGTGTACTAGCGGGGGCCTCTTATGAGCAGTTCTTC. As protein: CAISVLAGASYEQFF.

The J gene is TRBJ1-5, the V gene TRBV30, with unresolved D. The V gene lost 2 bases and the J gene lost 7 bases, with 9 bases spanning the gap. The CDR3 loop spans 12 amino acids. In germline, CDR1 is GTSNPN, CDR2 SVGIG (reference sequence). CDR3 sequence: CAWSLLGQPQHF. CDR3 DNA sequence: TGTGCCTGGAGTTTGCTTGGACAGCCCCAGCATTTT.

The V gene is TRBV28, the J gene TRBJ1-2; no clear D. The V end was cut by 1 base, the J end by 8 bases, with 14 bases between. The CDR3 contains 14 residues. Looked up from germline, CDR1 is MDHEN and CDR2 is SYDVKM. CDR3: CASSLLRPPEGYTF. CDR3 coding DNA: TGTGCCAGCAGTTTATTAAGGCCCCCTGAGGGCTACACCTTC.

The chain combines TRBV6-6 with TRBJ2-3, with TRBD2 matching 10 bases. The CDR3 has 16 residues. Trimming at V came to 2 bases and at J to 0 bases, leaving 2 bases not matched to a gene. Germline V CDR1 and CDR2: MNHNY, SVGAGI (reference sequence). The CDR3 nucleotides are TGTGCCAGCAGTTACCGGGGACTAGCGAGCACAGATACGCAGTATTTT. Residues: CASSYRGLASTDTQYF.

The V gene is TRBV19, the J gene TRBJ2-7, with TRBD1 identical over 9 bases. The CDR3 covers 14 residues. The germline CDR1 and CDR2 sequences are LNHDA and SQIVND (reference sequence). Trimming cost V 5 bases and J 2 bases; bases outside gene matches: 4. The CDR3 is CASSSGTGTYEQYF. The DNA of the CDR3 is TGTGCCAGTAGTTCCGGGACAGGGACCTACGAGCAGTACTTC.

The V and J genes are TRBV9 and TRBJ2-1; D gene uncertain. Trimming removed 3 bases from V and 5 bases from J, with 6 bases in between. This CDR3 region has 12 residues. Germline CDR1 and CDR2: SGDLS and YYNGEE. The CDR3 DNA sequence: TGTGCCAGCAGCGCCCGTGACAATGAGCAGTTCTTC. Amino acids: CASSARDNEQFF.

V is TRBV19 and J is TRBJ1-6, with D perhaps TRBD1 (5 bases). V was shortened by 5 bases and J by 9 bases, with 17 bases between the two germline ends. CDR1 and CDR2 (germline): LNHDA, SQIVND (reference sequence). The CDR3 extends over 15 amino acids. CDR3 nucleotide sequence: TGTGCCAGTAGTCCCGACCGAGGGGCCGGTTCACCCCTCCACTTT. This sequence encodes CASSPDRGAGSPLHF.

V gene TRBV28 combines with J gene TRBJ2-3; unclear D gene. The CDR3 has 14 amino acids. Germline V CDR1 and CDR2: MDHEN, SYDVKM. Trimming pared 3 bases from V and 2 bases from J, leaving 9 bases between. The CDR3 DNA sequence: TGTGCCAGCAGTTTGCGGCAAAACACAGATACGCAGTATTTT. Protein: CASSLRQNTDTQYF.

The chain has TRBV19 and TRBJ2-7; the D call may be TRBD1 or TRBD2 (5 bases each). The CDR3 contains 15 residues. Germline CDR1 reads LNHDA; CDR2 reads SQIVND (reference sequence). Between the trimmed V and J ends, which lost 7 bases and 0 bases, there was a span of 16 bases. CDR3 residues: CASNPRGASSYEQYF. In nucleotides, the CDR3 is TGTGCCAGTAACCCCAGAGGGGCATCCTCCTACGAGCAGTACTTC.

CDR3 protein: CASKTGGFGEQYF. The CDR3 region has the DNA TGTGCCAGCAAGACAGGGGGCTTTGGCGAGCAGTACTTC. This sequence joins TRBV27 and TRBJ2-7, with 10 bases that match TRBD1. The trim removed 7 bases at V and 6 bases at J, leaving 6 bases unmatched. This CDR3 is 13 amino acids long. CDR1 MNHEY and CDR2 SMNVEV come from the germline V gene (reference sequence).

The V call is TRBV4-3, the J call TRBJ1-4; 10 bases fit TRBD1. The CDR3 extends over 16 amino acids. Germline-derived CDR1 and CDR2 are LGHNA and YSLEER. The junction had 8 bases not matched to a gene; V was cut back by 3 bases and J by 7 bases. DNA of the CDR3: TGCGCCAGCAGCCAGCGACAGGGGGCGAGGGGTGAAAAACTGTTTTTT. Its translation: CASSQRQGARGEKLFF.

The genes are TRBV5-5 and TRBJ2-1, with D possibly TRBD2 on 7 matching bases. V gave up 6 bases and J gave up 4 bases, with 17 bases separating them. Per germline, CDR1 SGHKS and CDR2 YYEKEE (reference sequence). The CDR3 extends over 15 amino acids. CDR3 sequence reads: CASTGGLGRYNEQFF. As DNA, the CDR3 is TGTGCCAGCACCGGGGGGCTAGGCAGATACAATGAGCAGTTCTTC.

The V call is TRBV7-5, the J call TRBJ1-3; the table gives TRBD1 as D, unverified against the DNA. TRBV7-5 is a documented pseudogene. This CDR3 region has 14 residues. CDR3 sequence reads: CARSLARRGNTIYF. The CDR3 DNA reads TGTGCCAGAAGCTTAGCGCGCAGGGGAAACACCATATATTTT.

The chain couples TRBV9 to TRBJ2-2; 7 bases align to TRBD2. The ends lost 0 bases at V and 6 bases at J; junction bases unmatched: 17. CDR3 length: 19 residues. CDR1 and CDR2 from the germline V gene are SGDLS and YYNGEE. CDR3 nucleotides: TGTGCCAGCAGCGTAGCTCTGGTTGTCGGGGGAGGGCCGGCCGGGGAGCTGTTTTTT. It specifies CASSVALVVGGGPAGELFF. Based on the CDR3 plus reference TRBV9 and TRBJ2-2, the full variable domain is DSGVTQTPKHLITATGQRVTLRCSPRSGDLSVYWYQQSLDQGLQFLIQYYNGEERAKGNILERFSAQQFPDLHSELNLSSLELGDSALYFCASSVALVVGGGPAGELFFGEGSRLTVL.

The V and J genes are TRBV7-9 and TRBJ1-1, with 8 bases that match TRBD1. The CDR3 is 15 residues long. Trimming took 1 base from V and 5 from J; bases not matched to a gene: 6. Germline values: CDR1 SEHNR, CDR2 FQNEAQ (reference sequence). CDR3 nucleotide sequence: TGTGCCAGCAGCTTAGGGACAGGGTTCAATACTGAAGCTTTCTTT. This encodes CASSLGTGFNTEAFF.

The chain uses TRBV6-1 and TRBJ1-2; D is perhaps TRBD1 (5 bases). This CDR3 has 16 residues. The V and J ends lost 3 bases and 0 bases respectively, with 14 bases between them. Germline assignment: CDR1 MNHNS and CDR2 SASEGT. The CDR3 spells CASSDHLGLANYGYTF. CDR3 in DNA: TGTGCCAGCAGTGACCACCTGGGACTCGCTAACTATGGCTACACCTTC.

The rearrangement uses TRBV5-1 and TRBJ2-5; 10 bases align to TRBD1. The end of the DNA aligns better with TRBJ2-7, so the J call may be wrong. The CDR3 sequence is 17 residues long. In germline, CDR1 is SGHRS, CDR2 YFSETQ. This CDR3 is CASSLDPPGQGSYEQYF. The CDR3 DNA is TGCGCCAGCAGCTTGGATCCTCCGGGACAGGGGTCCTACGAGCAGTACTTC.

CDR3 in DNA: TGTGCCTGGTACACCAGAACGGACCTCGCTACAAGATACACCTTC. Its translation: CAWYTRTDLATRYTF. The chain links TRBV30 to TRBJ1-2, with D unresolved. Between the trimmed V and J ends, which lost 5 bases and 11 bases, there was a span of 27 bases. Germline-derived CDR1 and CDR2 are GTSNPN and SVGIG (reference sequence). This CDR3 is 15 amino acids long.

The V and J genes are TRBV30 and TRBJ2-6; D ambiguous. Germline values: CDR1 GTSNPN, CDR2 SVGIG (reference sequence). The CDR3 runs to 13 residues. Trimming took off 3 bases at V and 1 base at J, with 4 bases between the two ends. This CDR3 is CAWSESGANVLTF. Written as DNA, the CDR3 is TGTGCCTGGAGCGAGTCTGGGGCCAACGTCCTGACTTTC.

This clone was detected a few times. The chain joins TRBV6-1 to TRBJ1-5; D not resolved. The CDR3 length is 13 residues. The germline V gene encodes CDR1 MNHNS and CDR2 SASEGT. V was shortened by 3 bases and J by 4 bases, with 7 bases between the two germline ends. CDR3 sequence: CASSEDGNQPQHF. CDR3 nucleotides: TGTGCCAGCAGTGAGGACGGGAATCAGCCCCAGCATTTT.

The rearrangement joins TRBV11-2 to TRBJ1-2; TRBD1 is a possible D gene (5 bases). Looked up from germline, CDR1 is SGHAT and CDR2 is FQNNGV. The ends were cut back, 4 bases at V and 3 bases at J, with 15 bases in the middle. The CDR3 loop spans 15 amino acids. The CDR3, as DNA: TGTGCCAGCAGCTCCCCAGGCGCGGGGCACTATGGCTACACCTTC. It codes for CASSSPGAGHYGYTF.

CDR3 loop: CASSVRGTLTPYEQYF. The CDR3 nucleotides are TGTGCCAGCTCAGTACGTGGGACCCTAACTCCCTACGAGCAGTACTTC. The chain couples TRBV18 to TRBJ2-7, with D possibly being TRBD1 or TRBD2 (5 bases each). CDR1 KGHSH and CDR2 LQKENI come from the germline V gene. The V gene lost 5 bases and the J gene lost 2 bases, with 19 bases spanning the gap. This CDR3 has 16 residues.